This T cell receptor (beta chain) was retrieved from a study of spatial heterogeneity in lung cancer. Study at large: Detected beta-chain sequences consistently exceeded alpha-chain sequences. More than 8.5 raw reads, on average, carried each unique TCR and UMI combination.

Stated time point: sample taken at primary tumor resection. The study sequenced unsorted whole RNA from tumor, nontumor lung or frozen PBMC. This clonotype was detected many times. This CDR3 contains 15 residues. CDR1 and CDR2 from the germline V gene are SGHAT and FQNNGV. V was cut by 1 base and J by 7 bases, with 14 bases left in between. TCR cDNA molecules were tagged individually, and each one carried a unique molecular identifier. Via MiXCR, TCRdb re-called the 5' RACE reads, giving one row per CDR3 protein. The sample yields tens of thousands of distinct CDR3 sequences, 3% to 3.5% seen once. The specimen comprised normal lung tissue next to the tumor, sampled at surgery. The rearrangement links TRBV11-2 to TRBJ2-1; D is perhaps TRBD2 (6 bases). The clonotype originates from a male donor with early-stage non-small cell lung cancer. The CDR3 DNA reads as TGTGCCAGCAGCTTAGTGGGGCTAGCGAGGAATGAGCAGTTCTTC. The encoded protein is CASSLVGLARNEQFF.